This T cell receptor (beta chain) derives from a study of blood T cells in healthy people across ages. The overall study: T cells yielded about one barcoded beta molecule per two cells through template switching.

A second PCR, run for about 7 to 12 cycles, used a sample-barcoded 5' primer plus a J-beta primer mix. TCRdb re-analysed the 5' RACE reads in MiXCR, keeping a single row per CDR3 protein. The data show about 500,000 distinct CDR3 sequences, more than 20% seen once. Notes on this clonotype: One end of the junction varies from germline; a read error may be responsible.

The CDR3 has 14 residues. CDR1 is MNHEY and CDR2 is SMNVEV in the germline V gene (reference sequence). These data were likewise used in another study, on T cells of mothers and their children. That paper states: Study donors consisted of a few healthy Caucasian mothers and their six children. For cDNA synthesis, the complete extracted RNA was used (around 1.5 ug per 15 ul). Over 8 million TCR beta CDR3 reads were obtained from each mother, and some 3.2 million from each child.

Source material: blood. The chain joins TRBV27 to TRBJ2-7; D gene uncertain. The receptor was isolated from a boy aged 5-17 years in good health. As DNA, the CDR3 is TGTGCCAGCAGTTTGAGGCAGTCCTCCGACGAGCAGTACTTC. As protein: CASSLRQSSDEQYF.